This T cell receptor (beta chain) comes out of a study of cytomegalovirus exposure and HLA in healthy donors. Repertoires were generated with immunoSEQ multiplex PCR, while TCRdb's copy carries only in-frame clones and drops some. The sample consists of some 110,000 clones, 85% to 95% of them appearing once. This CDR3 region has 16 residues. Losses at the gene ends were 0 bases for V and 0 bases for J; bases not matched to a gene: 4. Germline V gives CDR1 SGDLS, CDR2 YYNGEE. As for this clone: What it binds is not known.

Study results and limitations: A subsequent analysis found that TCR clusters from the first cohort also tended to co-occur in the approximately 130 validation repertoires, with 90% to 95% of cluster scores above 0. Most TCR sequences proved rare, with some public TCRs found in many donors. Reported performance of the classifier showed diagnosis of cytomegalovirus status with high specificity and sensitivity.

The donors formed part of the approximately 120-subject validation cohort, distinct from the approximately 630-subject first cohort. This sequence originates from a woman aged 18-29 years in good health and CMV-seronegative. Sequenced sample: PBMCs. This chain connects TRBV9 to TRBJ2-3, with 7 bases that match TRBD2. CDR3 sequence reads: CASSVGLAVSTDTQYF. CDR3 bases: TGTGCCAGCAGCGTAGGGCTAGCGGTTAGCACAGATACGCAGTATTTT.